Each of the 26 T cell receptor beta chains below was sequenced from the same sample in a study of identical twins. TCRdb fed the 5' RACE reads into MiXCR, producing one record per CDR3 protein. The repertoire holds approximately 700,000 distinct CDR3 sequences, with approximately 6% as singletons. Sequencing was performed on naive T cells sorted from blood. These receptors were taken from a man aged 18-30 years in good health.

The sample holds a few counts of this clonotype. V is TRBV25-1 and J is TRBJ2-1; 14 bases map to TRBD2. V shed 3 bases and J 6 bases; nucleotides not matched to a gene: 10. Germline V lookup: CDR1 MGHDK, CDR2 SYGVNS. This CDR3 region has 18 residues. In DNA form, the CDR3 reads TGTGCCAGCAGTGACCTGACTAGCGGGAGGGCCTGGTTCAATGAGCAGTTCTTC. Protein: CASSDLTSGRAWFNEQFF. The variable domain in full, with the rest retrieved from reference TRBV25-1 and TRBJ2-1, is EADIYQTPRYLVIGTGKKITLECSQTMGHDKMYWYQQDPGMELHLIHYSYGVNSTEKGDLSSESTVSRIRTEHFPLTLESARPSHTSQYLCASSDLTSGRAWFNEQFFGPGTRLTVL.

This clonotype was detected a few times. J is TRBJ2-7 and V is TRBV18, with a weak D call TRBD2 (6 bases). The CDR3 runs 14 residues. V lost 3 bases, J lost 4 bases, and 13 bases lay in between. The germline V gene encodes CDR1 KGHSH and CDR2 LQKENI. The CDR3 bases are TGTGCCAGCTCACCGGGTACGGGAGCATACGAGCAGTACGTC. Its translation is CASSPGTGAYEQYV.

CDR3 amino acids: CASSSTGSFSGANVLTF. The CDR3 DNA reads TGTGCCAGCAGCTCGACAGGTTCCTTCTCTGGGGCCAACGTCCTGACTTTC. V and J are TRBV7-2 and TRBJ2-6; weak D call: TRBD1 (6 bases). From germline, CDR1 is SGHTA and CDR2 FQGNSA. The length of the CDR3 is 17 residues. The ends were cut back, 4 bases at V and 0 bases at J, with 13 bases in the middle.

In its sample, this clonotype was seen many times. The chain has TRBV5-1 and TRBJ2-1; 8 bases are shared with TRBD2. The V and J ends lost 7 bases and 4 bases, in that order; junction bases with no gene match: 16. The CDR3 is 17 amino acids. In germline, CDR1 is SGHRS, CDR2 YFSETQ. The CDR3 region has the DNA TGCGCCAGCCAAAGGGGTCCCGAAGGGACTAGTTACAATGAGCAGTTCTTC. Translation: CASQRGPEGTSYNEQFF.

This clonotype was observed a few times. The chain is built from TRBV7-2 and TRBJ2-5, with D unresolved. V dropped 1 base and J dropped 5 bases, with 8 bases sitting between them. This CDR3 has 13 amino acids. Germline CDR1 reads SGHTA; CDR2 reads FQGNSA. The CDR3 region has the DNA TGTGCCAGCAGCTTAGGTGCCAGGGAGACCCAGTACTTC. This codes for CASSLGARETQYF.

This clonotype was picked up many times. The chain combines TRBV4-1 with TRBJ2-1; 7 positions agree with TRBD2. V lost 3 bases and J lost 13; bases outside the gene matches: 6. This CDR3 is 12 amino acids long. The V gene's germline CDR1 is MGHRA and CDR2 YSYEKL. The CDR3 is CASSQETSSQFF. The CDR3 region has the DNA TGCGCCAGCAGCCAGGAGACTAGCTCTCAGTTCTTC.

This rearrangement joins TRBV7-2 to TRBJ2-3; 7 nucleotides line up with TRBD2. Germline trimming cut 1 base from V and 5 bases from J; bases unmatched to any gene: 9. Germline CDR1 is SGHTA and CDR2 is FQGNSA. This CDR3 is built from 16 residues. The CDR3 sequence is CASSLGAGVGRDTQYF. The CDR3 region has the DNA TGTGCCAGCAGCTTAGGGGCGGGAGTCGGGAGAGATACGCAGTATTTT.

This clonotype was seen ten or more times. The V gene is TRBV12-3 or TRBV12-4, the J gene TRBJ1-1, with no clear D. The CDR3 extends over 14 amino acids. V was cut by 3 bases and J by 1 base, with 9 bases left in between. CDR3 loop: CASSFSGANTEAFF. Written as DNA, the CDR3 is TGTGCCAGCAGTTTTTCCGGAGCGAACACTGAAGCTTTCTTT.

This clonotype was seen repeatedly, ten times or more. The chain uses TRBV10-3 and TRBJ1-5; D remains unclear. Germline loops: CDR1 ENHRY, CDR2 SYGVKD. V shed 10 bases and J shed 0 bases, with 16 bases lying between them. This CDR3 comprises 15 residues. The CDR3 loop reads CASKDGPDSNQPQHF. The DNA for the CDR3 is TGTGCCAGCAAGGATGGGCCCGATAGCAATCAGCCCCAGCATTTT.

Many counts were recorded for this clonotype. The chain couples TRBV5-1 to TRBJ1-6; no firm D call. Germline V lookup: CDR1 SGHRS, CDR2 YFSETQ. Trimming pared 3 bases from V and 6 bases from J, leaving 10 bases between. There are 14 residues in the CDR3. This chain's CDR3 is CASSYAVGNSPLHF. In nucleotides, the CDR3 is TGCGCCAGCAGCTACGCCGTGGGTAATTCACCCCTCCACTTT.

This clonotype was found many times. The CDR3: CSADRGTEAFF. CDR3 sequence (DNA): TGCAGCGCAGACAGGGGCACTGAAGCTTTCTTT. The J gene is TRBJ1-1, the V gene TRBV29-1; 8 bases agree with TRBD1. With V trimmed by 7 bases and J by 4 bases, 2 bases remained unmatched. CDR1 and CDR2 (germline): SQVTM, ANQGSEA. This CDR3 spans 11 amino acids.

This clonotype occurred many times. The chain couples TRBV7-2 to TRBJ1-1; no clear D. Trimming removed 1 base at V and 7 bases at J, with 16 bases between. This CDR3 is 15 amino acids long. From germline, CDR1 is SGHTA and CDR2 FQGNSA. This chain's CDR3 is CASSLGGLESGEAFF. DNA for the CDR3: TGTGCCAGCAGCTTAGGGGGTCTCGAGTCGGGTGAAGCTTTCTTT.

The table lists this clonotype with many counts. This rearrangement joins TRBV2 to TRBJ2-3; tentative D call: TRBD2 (5 bases). The ends were cut back, 5 bases at V and 7 bases at J, with 10 bases in the middle. Germline loops: CDR1 SNHLY, CDR2 FYNNEI. This CDR3 spans 12 amino acids. The CDR3 here is CASSLDFYTQYF. CDR3 bases: TGTGCCAGCAGTCTGGACTTCTATACGCAGTATTTT.

This clonotype was seen a few times. The V gene is TRBV4-2, the J gene TRBJ2-5; 8 positions match TRBD1. Germline CDR1 LGHNA, CDR2 YNFKEQ. The CDR3 is 17 amino acids. V lost 0 bases, J lost 4 bases, and 10 bases stayed unmatched. CDR3 amino acids: CASSQDARQGIGETQYF. In DNA form, the CDR3 reads TGTGCCAGCAGCCAAGATGCAAGACAGGGGATAGGAGAGACCCAGTACTTC.

This clonotype was recorded a few times. The rearrangement links TRBV2 to TRBJ2-7, with TRBD2 identical over 12 bases. Trimming at V came to 3 bases and at J to 1 base, leaving 1 base not matched to a gene. The germline CDR1 and CDR2 sequences are SNHLY and FYNNEI. The CDR3 has 15 residues. The CDR3 sequence is CASSETSGSSYEQYF. As DNA, the CDR3 is TGTGCCAGCAGTGAGACTAGCGGGAGTTCCTACGAGCAGTACTTC.

This chain connects TRBV5-1 to TRBJ2-2; 9 bases are shared with TRBD1. This CDR3 has 16 residues. V was clipped by 0 bases and J by 4 bases; unmatched bases: 4. Germline V gene lookup returns CDR1 SGHRS and CDR2 YFSETQ. CDR3 sequence (DNA): TGCGCCAGCAGCTTGGAAGGACAGGGGATCACCGGGGAGCTGTTTTTT. It translates to CASSLEGQGITGELFF.

The J gene is TRBJ2-3, the V gene TRBV27; possibly TRBD1 for D (5 bases). This CDR3 contains 15 residues. Germline CDR1 is MNHEY and CDR2 is SMNVEV (reference sequence). The V end was cut by 2 bases, the J end by 5 bases, with 14 bases between. CDR3 coding DNA: TGTGCCAGCAGTTTAAACACAGGAGCTTTAGATACGCAGTATTTT. Protein: CASSLNTGALDTQYF.

This clonotype was seen more than once but under ten times. V usage is TRBV27 and J usage is TRBJ2-5; the D is unclear. The germline gives CDR1 MNHEY, CDR2 SMNVEV (reference sequence). V was pared by 6 bases and J by 2 bases, with 16 bases between. The length of the CDR3 is 15 residues. The CDR3 bases are TGTGCCAGCAGCCCCCCCGGCGGAGTTCAAGAGACCCAGTACTTC. This codes for CASSPPGGVQETQYF.

The table lists this clonotype with a few counts. The rearrangement links TRBV5-1 to TRBJ2-2; TRBD2 matches 7 bases. V trimming: 1 base; J trimming: 0 bases; junction bases outside the gene matches: 6. Germline V gives CDR1 SGHRS, CDR2 YFSETQ. The CDR3 is 17 amino acids. The CDR3 DNA is TGCGCCAGCAGCTTGAATGGTCTAGCGGCGAACACCGGGGAGCTGTTTTTT. It yields the protein CASSLNGLAANTGELFF.

The V gene is TRBV2, the J gene TRBJ2-7; unclear D gene. CDR1 SNHLY and CDR2 FYNNEI come from the germline V gene. The CDR3 contains 14 residues. V was trimmed by 2 bases and J by 0 bases, leaving 8 bases between them. CDR3 loop: CASSESPSSYEQYF. The CDR3 DNA reads as TGTGCCAGCAGTGAATCTCCATCCTCCTACGAGCAGTACTTC.

This clonotype is a singleton in its sample. The chain uses TRBV29-1 and TRBJ2-5; 10 positions agree with TRBD1. CDR1 is SQVTM and CDR2 is ANQGSEA in the germline V gene. This CDR3 has 15 residues. J lost 5 bases, V lost 5 bases, and 11 bases had no gene match. The CDR3 DNA reads as TGCAGCGTTCCTACTCCCGACAGGGGGCGGGAGACCCAGTACTTC. This gives the protein CSVPTPDRGRETQYF.

This clonotype was seen ten or more times. This chain links TRBV6-2 or TRBV6-3 with TRBJ2-7; a weak D match, TRBD1 (5 bases). Germline CDR1 reads MNHEY; CDR2 reads SVGEGT. With 6 bases removed from V and 2 bases from J, the gap between germline ends came to 11 bases. The CDR3 extends over 13 amino acids. The DNA for the CDR3 is TGTGCCAGCAGGGACACGGTCACCTACGAGCAGTACTTC. Protein: CASRDTVTYEQYF.

This clonotype occurred a few times. The gene calls are TRBV7-9 and TRBJ1-1, with a weak D call TRBD1 (6 bases). Germline lookup yields CDR1 SEHNR and CDR2 FQNEAQ (reference sequence). Trimming shortened V by 5 bases and J by 7 bases, and 14 bases separated the two germline ends. This CDR3 contains 13 residues. For the CDR3, the DNA is TGTGCCAGCAGCCCCGCCGGACAGAGTGAAGCTTTCTTT. Its protein product is CASSPAGQSEAFF.

In this sample, this clonotype turned up many times. The V call is TRBV29-1, the J call TRBJ2-1; 9 bases are shared with TRBD1. CDR1 and CDR2 from the germline V gene are SQVTM and ANQGSEA. The CDR3 contains 13 residues. With 7 bases clipped from V and 12 bases from J, the junction kept 13 bases outside the gene matches. CDR3: CSGRETGGAGQFF. In DNA, the CDR3 is TGCAGCGGCCGGGAAACAGGGGGCGCCGGGCAGTTCTTC.

At least ten counts were recorded for this clonotype. V and J are TRBV5-1 and TRBJ1-6; tentatively, D is TRBD1 (6 bases). V lost 3 bases to trimming and J lost 0 bases, with 7 bases between them. The CDR3 runs 15 residues. Germline V gives CDR1 SGHRS, CDR2 YFSETQ. The DNA for the CDR3 is TGCGCCAGCAGCTCACAGGGCTCCTATAATTCACCCCTCCACTTT. This gives the protein CASSSQGSYNSPLHF. Full variable domain (outside the CDR3, taken from reference TRBV5-1 and TRBJ1-6): KAGVTQTPRYLIKTRGQQVTLSCSPISGHRSVSWYQQTPGQGLQFLFEYFSETQRNKGNFPGRFSGRQFSNSRSEMNVSTLELGDSALYLCASSSQGSYNSPLHFGNGTRLTVT.

There are a few counts of this clonotype. The chain employs TRBV20-1 and TRBJ2-5, with unresolved D. CDR1 and CDR2 from the germline V gene are DFQATT and SNEGSKA (reference sequence). The CDR3 has 11 amino acids. The ends were cut back, 3 bases at V and 5 bases at J, with 7 bases in the middle. The chain's CDR3 is CSARRMETQYF. CDR3 DNA sequence: TGCAGTGCTAGGAGAATGGAGACCCAGTACTTC.